This T cell receptor beta chain was recovered during a study of blood T cell repertoires in COVID-19. The wider study: COVID-19 samples collected from the United States, Italy and Spain covered acute and convalescent phases. PBMCs, B-cell-depleted T cells, or T cells provided the cDNA or gDNA that made up the material.

This clone was seen a few times. Other DNA sequences in the same sample also yield this CDR3. Original data processing: Cell counts per sample came from amplifying reference gene primers. Sequenced by immunoSEQ multiplex PCR; TCRdb stores in-frame clones only, minus some. V and J calls and clone size are given by that table; D and trimming were obtained from the DNA. Among about 89,000 clones listed, over 60% were seen once. The germline CDR1 and CDR2 sequences are SGHAT and FQDESV (reference sequence). The CDR3 totals 13 residues. Unmatched junction bases numbered 2, after V lost 3 bases and J lost 5 bases.

This receptor was identified in a human donor in a cohort sampled during active COVID-19. This chain joins TRBV11-1 and TRBJ2-5; 8 positions match TRBD2. Sequenced sample: peripheral blood. The CDR3 spells CASSFPGGETQYF. CDR3 DNA: TGTGCCAGCAGCTTTCCGGGAGGGGAGACCCAGTACTTC.